This T cell receptor beta chain appears in the sequencing data of a study of cytomegalovirus exposure and HLA in healthy donors. Study outcomes and limitations: Reportedly, diagnosis of cytomegalovirus status by the classifier showed high specificity and sensitivity. Associated with cytomegalovirus, according to the listing, were around 160 TCR beta chains. The finding came from a later analysis; first-cohort TCR clusters tended to co-occur in the 130 or so validation repertoires. Rare sequences made up most TCRs, while some public TCRs were found in many donors.

Trimming took 2 bases from V and 0 from J; bases not matched to a gene: 4. CDR1 and CDR2 from the germline V gene are MDHEN and SYDVKM. CDR3 length: 17 residues. Generated by immunoSEQ multiplex PCR, the TCRdb table keeps only in-frame clones and is missing some. The repertoire consists of approximately 220,000 clones, with approximately 88% occurring once and the leading ten covering over 12%. Points on this clone: No antigen is known for it. Other DNA sequences in the same sample also yield this CDR3.

The sequenced sample consisted of PBMCs. The TCR comes from a woman in her twenties or thirties in good health and CMV-seropositive. V usage is TRBV28 and J usage is TRBJ2-7; 13 nucleotides align to TRBD2. The CDR3 is CASSLPGLAGNSYEQYF. CDR3 bases: TGTGCCAGCAGTTTACCGGGACTAGCGGGGAACTCCTACGAGCAGTACTTC.